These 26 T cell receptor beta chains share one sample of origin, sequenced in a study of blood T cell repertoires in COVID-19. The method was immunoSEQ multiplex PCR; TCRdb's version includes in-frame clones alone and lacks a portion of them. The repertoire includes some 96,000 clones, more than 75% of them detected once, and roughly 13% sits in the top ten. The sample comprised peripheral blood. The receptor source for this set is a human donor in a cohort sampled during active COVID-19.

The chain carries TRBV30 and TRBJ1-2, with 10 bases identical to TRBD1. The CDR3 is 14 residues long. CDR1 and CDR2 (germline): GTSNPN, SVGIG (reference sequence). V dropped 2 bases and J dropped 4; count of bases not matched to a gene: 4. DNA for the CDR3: TGTGCCTGGAGTACGGACAGGGGGACCTATGGCTACACCTTC. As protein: CAWSTDRGTYGYTF.

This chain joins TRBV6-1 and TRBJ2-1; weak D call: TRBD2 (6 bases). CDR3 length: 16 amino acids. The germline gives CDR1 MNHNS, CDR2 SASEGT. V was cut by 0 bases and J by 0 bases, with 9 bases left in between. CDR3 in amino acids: CASSEAGGFSYNEQFF. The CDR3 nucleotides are TGTGCCAGCAGTGAAGCGGGGGGTTTCTCCTACAATGAGCAGTTCTTC.

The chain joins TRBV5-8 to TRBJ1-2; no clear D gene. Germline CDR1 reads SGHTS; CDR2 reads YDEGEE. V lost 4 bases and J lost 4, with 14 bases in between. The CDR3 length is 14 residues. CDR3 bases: TGTGCCAGCAGCCCAAGAGGGCCATTCTATGGCTACACCTTC. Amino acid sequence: CASSPRGPFYGYTF.

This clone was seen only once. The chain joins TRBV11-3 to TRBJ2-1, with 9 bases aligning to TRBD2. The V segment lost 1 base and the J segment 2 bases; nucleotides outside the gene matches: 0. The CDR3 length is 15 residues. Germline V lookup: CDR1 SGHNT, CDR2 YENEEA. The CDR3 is CASSLGGGAYNEQFF. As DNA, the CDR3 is TGTGCCAGCAGCTTAGGCGGGGGGGCCTACAATGAGCAGTTCTTC.

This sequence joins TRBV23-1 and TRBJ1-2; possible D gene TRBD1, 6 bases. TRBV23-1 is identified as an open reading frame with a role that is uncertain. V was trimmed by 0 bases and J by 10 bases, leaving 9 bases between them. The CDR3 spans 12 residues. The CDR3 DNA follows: TGCGCCAGCAGTCAATCGGACAGATTCTACACCTTC. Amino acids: CASSQSDRFYTF.

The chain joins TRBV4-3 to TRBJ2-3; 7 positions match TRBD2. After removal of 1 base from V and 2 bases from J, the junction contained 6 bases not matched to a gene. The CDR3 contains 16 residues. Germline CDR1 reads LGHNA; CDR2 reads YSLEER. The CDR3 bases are TGCGCCAGCAGCCAAGGAGCTAGCGGCAACACAGATACGCAGTATTTT. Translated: CASSQGASGNTDTQYF.

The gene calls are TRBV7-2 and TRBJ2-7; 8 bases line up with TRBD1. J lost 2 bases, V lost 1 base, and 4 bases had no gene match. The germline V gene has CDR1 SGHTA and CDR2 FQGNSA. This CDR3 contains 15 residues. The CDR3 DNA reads TGTGCCAGCAGCTTAGAACAGGGGGGAGCCTACGAGCAGTACTTC. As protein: CASSLEQGGAYEQYF.

CDR3 loop: CATSRGQGATNEKLFF. The CDR3 region has the DNA TGTGCCACCTCTCGGGGACAGGGGGCAACTAATGAAAAACTGTTTTTT. The genes are TRBV9 and TRBJ1-4, with 11 bases aligning to TRBD1. This CDR3 is 16 amino acids long. The V gene end was trimmed by 9 bases and the J gene end by 0 bases; junction bases not matched to a gene: 7. The germline V gene encodes CDR1 SGDLS and CDR2 YYNGEE.

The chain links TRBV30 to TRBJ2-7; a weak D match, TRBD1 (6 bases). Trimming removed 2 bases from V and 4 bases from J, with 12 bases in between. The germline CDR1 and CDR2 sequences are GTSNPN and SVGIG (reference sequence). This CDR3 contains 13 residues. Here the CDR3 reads CAWSRQGGYEQYF. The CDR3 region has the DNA TGTGCCTGGAGTCGTCAAGGGGGTTACGAGCAGTACTTC. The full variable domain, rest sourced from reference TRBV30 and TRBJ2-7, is SQTIHQWPATLVQPVGSPLSLECTVEGTSNPNLYWYRQAAGRGLQLLFYSVGIGQISSEVPQNLSASRPQDRQFILSSKKLLLSDSGFYLCAWSRQGGYEQYFGPGTRLTVT.

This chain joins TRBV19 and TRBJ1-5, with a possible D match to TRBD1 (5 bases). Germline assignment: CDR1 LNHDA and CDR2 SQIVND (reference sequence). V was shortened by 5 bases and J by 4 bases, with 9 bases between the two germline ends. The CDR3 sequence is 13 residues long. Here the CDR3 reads CASSRGWNQPQHF. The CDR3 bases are TGTGCCAGTAGTCGGGGGTGGAATCAGCCCCAGCATTTT.

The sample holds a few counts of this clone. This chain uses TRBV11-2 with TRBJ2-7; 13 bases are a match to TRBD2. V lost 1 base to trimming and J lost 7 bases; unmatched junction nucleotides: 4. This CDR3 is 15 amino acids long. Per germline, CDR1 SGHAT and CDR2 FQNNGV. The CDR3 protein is CASSLGGLAGVEQYF. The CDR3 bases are TGTGCCAGCAGCTTAGGAGGACTAGCGGGGGTAGAGCAGTACTTC.

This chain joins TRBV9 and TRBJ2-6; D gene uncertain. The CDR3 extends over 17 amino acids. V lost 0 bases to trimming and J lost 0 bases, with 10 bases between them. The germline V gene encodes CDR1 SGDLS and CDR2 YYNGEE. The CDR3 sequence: CASSVGATSSGANVLTF. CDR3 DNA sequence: TGTGCCAGCAGCGTAGGGGCGACAAGCTCTGGGGCCAACGTCCTGACTTTC.

CDR3 in amino acids: CASSPSGGDRAEQYF. In DNA form, the CDR3 reads TGTGCCAGCAGCCCCTCGGGGGGCGATCGAGCCGAGCAGTACTTC. The chain is built from TRBV7-9 and TRBJ2-7, with D possibly TRBD2 on 7 matching bases. V was cut by 5 bases and J by 6 bases, with 20 bases left in between. Germline V gene data show CDR1 as SEHNR and CDR2 as FQNEAQ (reference sequence). This CDR3 comprises 15 residues.

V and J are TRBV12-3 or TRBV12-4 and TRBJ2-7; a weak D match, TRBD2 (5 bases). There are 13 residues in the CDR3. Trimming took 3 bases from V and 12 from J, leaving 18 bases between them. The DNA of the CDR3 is TGTGCCAGCAGTTTTTTTGCGGAGGCCCATAGGTACTTC. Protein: CASSFFAEAHRYF.

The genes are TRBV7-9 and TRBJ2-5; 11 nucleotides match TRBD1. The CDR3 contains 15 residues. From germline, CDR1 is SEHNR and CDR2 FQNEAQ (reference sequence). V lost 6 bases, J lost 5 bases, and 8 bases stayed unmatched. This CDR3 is CASSSGTGGRETQYF. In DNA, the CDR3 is TGTGCCAGCAGTTCCGGGACAGGGGGTCGGGAGACCCAGTACTTC.

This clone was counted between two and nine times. For the CDR3, the DNA is TGTGCCAGCTCACCACAGGGGCTATGGAGCCAGCCCCAGCATTTT. Translating gives CASSPQGLWSQPQHF. The chain combines TRBV18 with TRBJ1-5; weak D call: TRBD1 (5 bases). Germline V gene lookup returns CDR1 KGHSH and CDR2 LQKENI. This CDR3 has 15 amino acids. Trimming removed 1 base from V and 7 bases from J, with 14 bases in between. The full variable domain, with the rest looked up from reference TRBV18 and TRBJ1-5, is NAGVMQNPRHLVRRRGQEARLRCSPMKGHSHVYWYRQLPEEGLKFMVYLQKENIIDESGMPKERFSAEFPKEGPSILRIQQVVRGDSAAYFCASSPQGLWSQPQHFGDGTRLSIL.

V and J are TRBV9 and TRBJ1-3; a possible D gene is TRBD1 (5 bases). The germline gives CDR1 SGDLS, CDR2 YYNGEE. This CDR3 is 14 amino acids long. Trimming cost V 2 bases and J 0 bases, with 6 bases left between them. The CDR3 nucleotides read TGTGCCAGCAGCGTCGACAGCTCTGGAAACACCATATATTTT. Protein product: CASSVDSSGNTIYF. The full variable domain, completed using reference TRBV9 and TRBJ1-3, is DSGVTQTPKHLITATGQRVTLRCSPRSGDLSVYWYQQSLDQGLQFLIQYYNGEERAKGNILERFSAQQFPDLHSELNLSSLELGDSALYFCASSVDSSGNTIYFGEGSWLTVV.

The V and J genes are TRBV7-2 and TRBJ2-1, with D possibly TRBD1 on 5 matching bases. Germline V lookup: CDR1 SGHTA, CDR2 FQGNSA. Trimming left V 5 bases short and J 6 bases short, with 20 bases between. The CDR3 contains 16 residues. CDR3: CASSLSPNRIGNEQFF. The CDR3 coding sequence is TGTGCCAGCAGCCTTTCCCCGAACAGGATTGGCAATGAGCAGTTCTTC. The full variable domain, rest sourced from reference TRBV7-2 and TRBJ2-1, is GAGVSQSPSNKVTEKGKDVELRCDPISGHTALYWYRQSLGQGLEFLIYFQGNSAPDKSGLPSDRFSAERTGGSVSTLTIQRTQQEDSAVYLCASSLSPNRIGNEQFFGPGTRLTVL.

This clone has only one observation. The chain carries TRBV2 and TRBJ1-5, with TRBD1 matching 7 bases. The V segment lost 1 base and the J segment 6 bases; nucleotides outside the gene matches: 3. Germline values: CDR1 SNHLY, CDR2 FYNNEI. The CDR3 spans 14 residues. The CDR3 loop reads CASSEEGARQPQHF. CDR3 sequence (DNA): TGTGCCAGCAGTGAAGAGGGGGCCCGTCAGCCCCAGCATTTT.

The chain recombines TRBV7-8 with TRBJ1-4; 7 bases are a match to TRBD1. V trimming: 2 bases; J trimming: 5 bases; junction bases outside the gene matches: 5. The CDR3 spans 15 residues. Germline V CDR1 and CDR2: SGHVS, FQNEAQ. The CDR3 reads CASSLLGQPNEKLFF. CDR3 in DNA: TGTGCCAGCAGCTTACTGGGACAGCCGAATGAAAAACTGTTTTTT.

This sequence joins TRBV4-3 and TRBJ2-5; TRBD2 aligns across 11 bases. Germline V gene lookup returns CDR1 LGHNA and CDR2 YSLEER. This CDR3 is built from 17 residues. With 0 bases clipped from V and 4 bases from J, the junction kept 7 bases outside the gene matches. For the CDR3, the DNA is TGCGCCAGCAGCCAAGATCGTATGACTAGCGGGGCAGAGACCCAGTACTTC. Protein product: CASSQDRMTSGAETQYF.

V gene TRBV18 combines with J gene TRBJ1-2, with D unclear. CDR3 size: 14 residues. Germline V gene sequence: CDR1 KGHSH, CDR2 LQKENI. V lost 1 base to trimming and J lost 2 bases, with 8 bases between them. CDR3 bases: TGTGCCAGCTCACCACAGAACATCAACTATGGCTACACCTTC. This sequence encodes CASSPQNINYGYTF.

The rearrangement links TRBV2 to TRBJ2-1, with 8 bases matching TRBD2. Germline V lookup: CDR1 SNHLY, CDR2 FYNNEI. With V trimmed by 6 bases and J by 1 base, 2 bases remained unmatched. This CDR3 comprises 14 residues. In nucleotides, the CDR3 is TGTGCCAGCAGGGCGGGGGGATCCTACAATGAGCAGTTCTTC. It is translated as CASRAGGSYNEQFF.

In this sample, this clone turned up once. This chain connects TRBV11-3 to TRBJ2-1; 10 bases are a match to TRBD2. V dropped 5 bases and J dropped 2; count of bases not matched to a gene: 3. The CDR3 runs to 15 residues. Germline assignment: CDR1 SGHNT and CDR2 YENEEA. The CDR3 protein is CASSQTSGAYNEQFF. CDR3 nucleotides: TGTGCCAGCAGCCAAACTAGCGGGGCCTACAATGAGCAGTTCTTC. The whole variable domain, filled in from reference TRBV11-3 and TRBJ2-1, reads EAGVVQSPRYKIIEKKQPVAFWCNPISGHNTLYWYLQNLGQGPELLIRYENEEAVDDSQLPKDRFSAERLKGVDSTLKIQPAELGDSAVYLCASSQTSGAYNEQFFGPGTRLTVL.

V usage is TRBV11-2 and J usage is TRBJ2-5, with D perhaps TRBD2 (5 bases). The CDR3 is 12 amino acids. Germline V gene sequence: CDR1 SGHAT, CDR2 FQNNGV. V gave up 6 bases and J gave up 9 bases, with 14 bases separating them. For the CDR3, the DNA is TGTGCCAGCAGTCGGAGCTCCGGGGCCCAGTACTTC. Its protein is CASSRSSGAQYF.

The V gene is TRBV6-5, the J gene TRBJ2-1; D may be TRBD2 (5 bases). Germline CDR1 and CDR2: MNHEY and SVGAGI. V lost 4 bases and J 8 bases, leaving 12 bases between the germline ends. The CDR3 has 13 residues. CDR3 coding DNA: TGTGCCAGCAGTTTCCTAGCCGGCTATGAGCAGTTCTTC. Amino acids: CASSFLAGYEQFF.